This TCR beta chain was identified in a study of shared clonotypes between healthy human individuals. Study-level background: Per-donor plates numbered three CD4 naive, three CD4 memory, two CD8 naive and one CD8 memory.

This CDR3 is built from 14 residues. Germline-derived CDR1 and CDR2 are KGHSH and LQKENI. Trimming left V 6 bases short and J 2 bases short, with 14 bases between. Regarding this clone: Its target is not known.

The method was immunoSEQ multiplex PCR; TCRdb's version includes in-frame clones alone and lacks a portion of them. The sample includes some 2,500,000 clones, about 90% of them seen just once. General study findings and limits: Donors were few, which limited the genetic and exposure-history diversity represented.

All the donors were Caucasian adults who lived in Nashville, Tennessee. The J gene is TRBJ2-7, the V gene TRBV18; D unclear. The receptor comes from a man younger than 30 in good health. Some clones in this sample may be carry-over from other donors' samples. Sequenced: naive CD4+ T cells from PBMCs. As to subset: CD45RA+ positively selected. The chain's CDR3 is CASSLPASAYEQYF. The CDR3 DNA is TGTGCCAGCTCCCTTCCCGCCAGCGCCTACGAGCAGTACTTC.